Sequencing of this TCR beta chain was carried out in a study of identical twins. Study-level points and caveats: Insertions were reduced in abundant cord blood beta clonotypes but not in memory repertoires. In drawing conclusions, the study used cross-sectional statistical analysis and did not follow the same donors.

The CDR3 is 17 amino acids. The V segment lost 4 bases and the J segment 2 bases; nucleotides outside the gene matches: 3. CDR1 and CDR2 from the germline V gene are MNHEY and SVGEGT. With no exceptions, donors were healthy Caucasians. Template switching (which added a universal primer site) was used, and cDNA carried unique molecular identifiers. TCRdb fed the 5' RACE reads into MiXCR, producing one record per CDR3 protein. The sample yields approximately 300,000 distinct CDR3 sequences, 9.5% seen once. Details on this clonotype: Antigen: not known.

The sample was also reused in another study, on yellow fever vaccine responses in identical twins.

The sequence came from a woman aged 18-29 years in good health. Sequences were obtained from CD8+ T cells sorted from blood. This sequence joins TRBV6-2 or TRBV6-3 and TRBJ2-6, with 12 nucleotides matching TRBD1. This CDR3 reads CASSSGTGGAGANVLTF. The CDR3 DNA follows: TGTGCCAGCAGTTCCGGGACAGGGGGCGCTGGGGCCAACGTCCTGACTTTC.